The 25 T cell receptor beta chains presented below share a single source sample, sequenced in a study of cytomegalovirus exposure and HLA in healthy donors. Primers: 60 Vbeta forward and 13 Jbeta reverse. Assay: immunoSEQ multiplex PCR; the TCRdb copy retains only in-frame clones and omits some. The data contain 150,000 to 200,000 clones, roughly 80% of them seen just once; the ten biggest clones take up about 11%. The sequenced sample consisted of PBMCs. Receptors originate from a man aged 18-30 years in good health and CMV-seropositive.

This clone was observed a handful of times. The gene calls are TRBV19 and TRBJ1-1; D perhaps matches TRBD1 (5 bases). The CDR3 is 16 amino acids. Trimming stripped 6 bases from V and 3 bases from J, with 20 bases between. Germline V lookup: CDR1 LNHDA, CDR2 SQIVND (reference sequence). CDR3: CASRSLQATLDTEAFF. The CDR3 nucleotides are TGTGCCAGTAGGAGCCTACAGGCAACATTGGACACTGAAGCTTTCTTT.

Points on this clone: Other DNA variants within this sample encode the same CDR3. The rearrangement joins TRBV5-6 to TRBJ1-5; possibly TRBD1 for D (6 bases). V dropped 3 bases and J dropped 6 bases, with 13 bases sitting between them. This CDR3 region has 14 residues. Per germline, CDR1 SGHDT and CDR2 YYEEEE. Here the CDR3 reads CASSSTGLVQPQHF. The CDR3 nucleotides read TGTGCCAGCAGCTCTACAGGGCTTGTTCAGCCCCAGCATTTT.

This chain connects TRBV5-1 to TRBJ2-7, with 11 bases matching TRBD2. J gave up 2 bases and V 6 bases, and 4 bases lay outside the gene matches. Germline V gene lookup returns CDR1 SGHRS and CDR2 YFSETQ. The CDR3 is 14 amino acids. In DNA, the CDR3 is TGCGCCAGCACCCGGACTAGCGGGCCCTACGAGCAGTACTTC. Protein product: CASTRTSGPYEQYF.

The chain recombines TRBV7-2 with TRBJ1-4; D is undetermined. V dropped 0 bases and J dropped 5 bases, with 4 bases sitting between them. The CDR3 spans 13 residues. The germline gives CDR1 SGHTA, CDR2 FQGNSA. For the CDR3, the DNA is TGTGCCAGCAGCTTAGCACGGAATGAAAAACTGTTTTTT. This translates into CASSLARNEKLFF.

The V gene is TRBV6-1, the J gene TRBJ2-1; no definite D call. Germline V gene sequence: CDR1 MNHNS, CDR2 SASEGT. V dropped 3 bases and J dropped 15 bases, with 21 bases sitting between them. There are 14 residues in the CDR3. CDR3 loop: CASSDFSLRVPAFF. CDR3 nucleotide sequence: TGTGCCAGCAGTGACTTCAGTTTACGGGTCCCTGCGTTCTTC.

The rearrangement uses TRBV30 and TRBJ2-1; D ambiguous. This CDR3 has 14 amino acids. Trimming pared 4 bases from V and 0 bases from J, leaving 10 bases between. From germline, CDR1 is GTSNPN and CDR2 SVGIG (reference sequence). The CDR3 loop is CAWKARSSYNEQFF. The CDR3 DNA reads as TGTGCCTGGAAAGCCCGGAGCTCCTACAATGAGCAGTTCTTC. Together with reference TRBV30 and TRBJ2-1, the CDR3 gives the full variable domain: SQTIHQWPATLVQPVGSPLSLECTVEGTSNPNLYWYRQAAGRGLQLLFYSVGIGQISSEVPQNLSASRPQDRQFILSSKKLLLSDSGFYLCAWKARSSYNEQFFGPGTRLTVL.

This chain uses TRBV5-1 with TRBJ2-7; TRBD1 agrees at 10 bases. The trim removed 3 bases at V and 0 bases at J, leaving 3 bases unmatched. From germline, CDR1 is SGHRS and CDR2 YFSETQ. The CDR3 is 15 residues long. CDR3 amino acids: CASSYGTGVSYEQYF. The CDR3 nucleotides are TGCGCCAGCAGCTACGGGACAGGGGTCTCCTACGAGCAGTACTTC. Combining the CDR3 with reference TRBV5-1 and TRBJ2-7 gives the whole variable domain KAGVTQTPRYLIKTRGQQVTLSCSPISGHRSVSWYQQTPGQGLQFLFEYFSETQRNKGNFPGRFSGRQFSNSRSEMNVSTLELGDSALYLCASSYGTGVSYEQYFGPGTRLTVT.

For the CDR3, the DNA is TGTGCCAGTAACCGGGGGACCGCTAGCCCCTACGAGCAGTACTTC. Translated: CASNRGTASPYEQYF. J is TRBJ2-7 and V is TRBV19; the D gene is possibly TRBD2 (6 bases). Looked up from germline, CDR1 is LNHDA and CDR2 is SQIVND (reference sequence). The CDR3 length is 15 residues. Trimming removed 7 bases at V and 2 bases at J, with 18 bases between.

The V gene is TRBV29-1, the J gene TRBJ2-1; possibly TRBD2 for D (6 bases). Germline CDR1 and CDR2: SQVTM and ANQGSEA. The CDR3 is made up of 14 amino acids. V lost 6 bases and J lost 8, with 20 bases in between. Here the CDR3 reads CSVRGRLFFDEQFF. The CDR3, as DNA: TGCAGCGTCCGGGGGAGACTTTTCTTCGATGAGCAGTTCTTC.

V and J are TRBV29-1 and TRBJ1-4; D might be TRBD1 (5 bases). This CDR3 region has 13 residues. Germline V gene data show CDR1 as SQVTM and CDR2 as ANQGSEA. V shed 5 bases and J shed 2 bases, with 9 bases lying between them. The CDR3 nucleotides read TGCAGCGTTAGACAGACTACTAATGAAAAACTGTTTTTT. Translation gives CSVRQTTNEKLFF.

This clone has just a few counts. V gene TRBV6-1 combines with J gene TRBJ2-1, with D perhaps TRBD2 (5 bases). V was clipped by 2 bases and J by 0 bases, with 14 bases between them. Germline assignment: CDR1 MNHNS and CDR2 SASEGT. CDR3 length: 17 residues. Here the CDR3 reads CASSERVAPSSYNEQFF. In nucleotides, the CDR3 is TGTGCCAGCAGTGAAAGGGTAGCGCCGAGCTCCTACAATGAGCAGTTCTTC.

In this sample, this clone turned up a few times. The genes are TRBV7-9 and TRBJ1-5; 7 bases match TRBD1. Per the germline V gene, CDR1 is SEHNR and CDR2 is FQNEAQ (reference sequence). J was trimmed by 2 bases and V by 5 bases; bases with no gene match: 6. The CDR3 runs to 15 residues. The CDR3 spells CASSQGVGGNQPQHF. The CDR3 nucleotides are TGTGCCAGCAGCCAGGGGGTAGGGGGCAATCAGCCCCAGCATTTT.

This chain joins TRBV27 and TRBJ2-7; 10 bases line up with TRBD2. After removal of 5 bases from V and 3 bases from J, the junction contained 4 bases not matched to a gene. From germline, CDR1 is MNHEY and CDR2 SMNVEV (reference sequence). This CDR3 region has 14 residues. In DNA, the CDR3 is TGTGCCAGCAGTACTAGCGGGAATGGCTACGAGCAGTACTTC. Its translation: CASSTSGNGYEQYF.

The CDR3 bases are TGTGCCAGCATCAAAATCGGACAGGGAGTCTACGAGCAGTACTTC. This codes for CASIKIGQGVYEQYF. The rearrangement joins TRBV6-5 to TRBJ2-7; 8 bases match TRBD1. Germline assignment: CDR1 MNHEY and CDR2 SVGAGI. V dropped 7 bases and J dropped 3; count of bases not matched to a gene: 11. The CDR3 spans 15 residues.

The genes are TRBV6-5 and TRBJ2-7, with a possible D match to TRBD2 (7 bases). Trimming took 0 bases from V and 6 from J, leaving 15 bases between them. This CDR3 contains 15 residues. Per germline, CDR1 MNHEY and CDR2 SVGAGI. CDR3 region: CASSYSMGLQGEQYF. The CDR3 nucleotides read TGTGCCAGCAGTTACTCGATGGGACTACAGGGCGAGCAGTACTTC.

V usage is TRBV7-3 and J usage is TRBJ1-3; weak D call: TRBD1 (5 bases). V lost 7 bases, J lost 0 bases, and 16 bases lay in between. CDR1 and CDR2 from the germline V gene are SGHTA and FQGTGA. CDR3 length: 16 residues. The CDR3 DNA follows: TGTGCCAGCATCTCAGACCAAACAGGCTCTGGAAACACCATATATTTT. It is translated as CASISDQTGSGNTIYF.

The CDR3 nucleotides read TGTGCCGGGGGGACTATGAACACCGGGGAGCTGTTTTTT. Translated: CAGGTMNTGELFF. This chain joins TRBV2 and TRBJ2-2; TRBD2 agrees at 7 bases. The CDR3 totals 13 residues. Germline V gives CDR1 SNHLY, CDR2 FYNNEI. V shed 11 bases, J shed 1 base, and the junction held 4 bases outside the gene matches.

This chain connects TRBV28 to TRBJ2-2; D is undetermined. Between the trimmed V and J ends, which lost 0 bases and 5 bases, there was a span of 7 bases. Germline CDR1 and CDR2: MDHEN and SYDVKM. CDR3 length equals 14 residues. The CDR3 DNA reads as TGTGCCAGCAGTTTATGGAGGAAAACCGGGGAGCTGTTTTTT. Encoded protein: CASSLWRKTGELFF.

This chain links TRBV27 with TRBJ1-4; 7 bases fit TRBD1. V was pared by 7 bases and J by 8 bases, with 16 bases of the junction left unmatched. Germline-derived CDR1 and CDR2 are MNHEY and SMNVEV (reference sequence). CDR3 size: 16 residues. CDR3: CASKPGQPLREEKLFF. For the CDR3, the DNA is TGTGCCAGCAAACCGGGACAGCCTCTACGAGAGGAAAAACTGTTTTTT.

V and J are TRBV27 and TRBJ2-5, with a possible D match to TRBD2 (6 bases). Trimming removed 6 bases from V and 4 bases from J, with 12 bases in between. CDR3 length: 13 amino acids. Germline V gene sequence: CDR1 MNHEY, CDR2 SMNVEV (reference sequence). CDR3 coding DNA: TGTGCCAGCAGACCATCAGCGGGAGAGACCCAGTACTTC. Its translation: CASRPSAGETQYF.

This rearrangement joins TRBV15 to TRBJ2-1, with D perhaps TRBD2 (5 bases). This CDR3 has 15 amino acids. V lost 6 bases and J lost 4, with 16 bases in between. Germline V CDR1 and CDR2: LNHNV, YYDKDF (reference sequence). As DNA, the CDR3 is TGTGCCACCAGAGCCCGGCGGGTGATGTACAATGAGCAGTTCTTC. Its protein product is CATRARRVMYNEQFF.

Points on this clone: This sample also contains other DNA sequences that code for the same CDR3. The chain carries TRBV5-1 and TRBJ1-5, with TRBD1 matching 8 bases. Germline V gene lookup returns CDR1 SGHRS and CDR2 YFSETQ. The CDR3 covers 14 residues. The junction had 2 bases not matched to a gene; V was cut back by 4 bases and J by 2 bases. CDR3 in DNA: TGCGCCAGCAGCCCAGGGGGCGGCAATCAGCCCCAGCATTTT. Translation gives CASSPGGGNQPQHF.

This clone was counted once. The chain combines TRBV15 with TRBJ2-5; 8 positions match TRBD2. Germline CDR1 is LNHNV and CDR2 is YYDKDF (reference sequence). This CDR3 has 13 residues. Trimming took 6 bases from V and 7 from J; bases not matched to a gene: 7. CDR3 region: CATRAGVSPTQYF. The CDR3 bases are TGTGCCACCAGAGCGGGAGTCTCGCCGACCCAGTACTTC.

This chain uses TRBV30 with TRBJ2-5; 12 positions match TRBD2. The CDR3 extends over 17 amino acids. In germline, CDR1 is GTSNPN, CDR2 SVGIG (reference sequence). The V segment lost 5 bases and the J segment 3 bases; nucleotides outside the gene matches: 13. DNA for the CDR3: TGTGCCTGGGCCTACCTAGCGGGAGGGCCCGGTAAAGAGACCCAGTACTTC. Its translation: CAWAYLAGGPGKETQYF.

V is TRBV7-3 and J is TRBJ2-3; TRBD1 matches at 11 bases. The CDR3 spans 18 residues. In germline, CDR1 is SGHTA, CDR2 FQGTGA. V lost 4 bases to trimming and J lost 2 bases; unmatched junction nucleotides: 11. The DNA for the CDR3 is TGTGCCAGCAGCTCAGGGACAGGGGGGATATCTTACACAGATACGCAGTATTTT. Its translation: CASSSGTGGISYTDTQYF.